What follows are 22 T cell receptor beta chains derived from one specimen sequenced in a study of cytomegalovirus exposure and HLA in healthy donors. 13 Jbeta primers and 60 Vbeta primers were used for the PCR. Repertoires were generated with immunoSEQ multiplex PCR, while TCRdb's copy carries only in-frame clones and drops some. The sample's table shows 50,000 to 75,000 clones. The sequenced sample was PBMCs. These receptors all stem from a woman between 18 and 29 years old in good health and CMV-seronegative.

This rearrangement joins TRBV9 to TRBJ2-7; 8 bases are shared with TRBD2. Germline V gene lookup returns CDR1 SGDLS and CDR2 YYNGEE. CDR3 size: 15 residues. Unmatched junction bases numbered 8, after V lost 4 bases and J lost 2 bases. In DNA form, the CDR3 reads TGTGCCAGCAGCCCTACGACTAGCGTTACCTACGAGCAGTACTTC. Encoded protein: CASSPTTSVTYEQYF.

The genes are TRBV28 and TRBJ1-5; no definite D call. V was trimmed by 2 bases and J by 0 bases, leaving 5 bases between them. CDR1 is MDHEN and CDR2 is SYDVKM in the germline V gene. The CDR3 has 14 amino acids. This CDR3 is CASSLRYSNQPQHF. CDR3 DNA sequence: TGTGCCAGCAGTTTACGTTATAGCAATCAGCCCCAGCATTTT. Complete variable domain (other parts from reference TRBV28 and TRBJ1-5): DVKVTQSSRYLVKRTGEKVFLECVQDMDHENMFWYRQDPGLGLRLIYFSYDVKMKEKGDIPEGYSVSREKKERFSLILESASTNQTSMYLCASSLRYSNQPQHFGDGTRLSIL.

The chain has TRBV27 and TRBJ1-1; D gene uncertain. CDR1 and CDR2 (germline): MNHEY, SMNVEV (reference sequence). The V and J ends lost 1 base and 2 bases respectively, with 8 bases between them. The CDR3 is 14 amino acids. The CDR3 is CASSLYSPNTEAFF. CDR3 DNA: TGTGCCAGCAGTTTATACTCCCCCAACACTGAAGCTTTCTTT.

The rearrangement links TRBV7-9 to TRBJ2-4, with 8 bases fitting TRBD1. This CDR3 is 17 amino acids long. From germline, CDR1 is SEHNR and CDR2 FQNEAQ (reference sequence). Trimming at V came to 5 bases and at J to 0 bases, leaving 9 bases not matched to a gene. Written as DNA, the CDR3 is TGTGCCAGCAGCCCCGGGACAGGTGTTCTAGCCAAAAACATTCAGTACTTC. Residues: CASSPGTGVLAKNIQYF. The whole variable domain, filled in from reference TRBV7-9 and TRBJ2-4, reads DTGVSQNPRHKITKRGQNVTFRCDPISEHNRLYWYRQTLGQGPEFLTYFQNEAQLEKSRLLSDRFSAERPKGSFSTLEIQRTEQGDSAMYLCASSPGTGVLAKNIQYFGAGTRLSVL.

V is TRBV30 and J is TRBJ1-2; D is unresolved. The CDR3 is 10 residues long. V was clipped by 5 bases and J by 8 bases, with 9 bases between them. CDR1 GTSNPN and CDR2 SVGIG come from the germline V gene (reference sequence). The chain's CDR3 is CAWGPLGYTF. In DNA form, the CDR3 reads TGTGCCTGGGGGCCCTTGGGCTACACCTTC.

J is TRBJ2-3 and V is TRBV5-4; D perhaps matches TRBD2 (5 bases). Looked up from germline, CDR1 is SGHNT and CDR2 is YYREEE (reference sequence). Trimming took 3 bases from V and 2 from J, leaving 10 bases between them. This CDR3 contains 14 residues. The CDR3 nucleotides read TGTGCCAGCAGCTCGCCGGACTCCACAGATACGCAGTATTTT. This gives the protein CASSSPDSTDTQYF.

The V gene is TRBV5-1, the J gene TRBJ2-1; D possibly corresponds to TRBD2 (5 bases). The CDR3 is 13 amino acids. Looked up from germline, CDR1 is SGHRS and CDR2 is YFSETQ. V dropped 7 bases and J dropped 5 bases, with 13 bases sitting between them. DNA for the CDR3: TGCGCCAGCGCCGACTACCCCAACAATGAGCAGTTCTTC. Amino acid sequence: CASADYPNNEQFF.

V is TRBV6-5 and J is TRBJ2-5; perhaps TRBD2 as D (6 bases). Germline CDR1 reads MNHEY; CDR2 reads SVGAGI. The CDR3 is 14 amino acids. Trimming took off 10 bases at V and 4 bases at J, with 19 bases between the two ends. CDR3 DNA: TGTGCCATCCAGAGGTGGAGGGGCAGAGAGACCCAGTACTTC. Translating gives CAIQRWRGRETQYF.

J is TRBJ2-1 and V is TRBV6-5, with 12 bases that match TRBD1. Germline V lookup: CDR1 MNHEY, CDR2 SVGAGI. The CDR3 has 15 amino acids. The V gene end was trimmed by 7 bases and the J gene end by 9 bases; junction bases not matched to a gene: 10. The CDR3 coding sequence is TGTGCCAGCAATTCGCCGGGACAGGGGGCTGTTGAGCAGTTCTTC. Its protein is CASNSPGQGAVEQFF.

V usage is TRBV13 and J usage is TRBJ1-1, with TRBD1 matching over 8 bases. CDR1 is PRHDT, CDR2 FYEKMQ, per germline (reference sequence). CDR3 length: 16 amino acids. V lost 5 bases and J lost 0; bases outside the gene matches: 8. The CDR3 is CASSGQGWGMNTEAFF. The CDR3 bases are TGTGCCAGCAGCGGACAGGGATGGGGCATGAACACTGAAGCTTTCTTT.

CDR3 region: CASSPLLLAGGGTDTQYF. CDR3 DNA: TGTGCCAGCTCACCACTACTACTAGCGGGGGGGGGCACAGATACGCAGTATTTT. V is TRBV18 and J is TRBJ2-3, with 13 bases that match TRBD2. Germline V lookup: CDR1 KGHSH, CDR2 LQKENI. V lost 1 base, J lost 1 base, and 5 bases stayed unmatched. The CDR3 extends over 18 amino acids.

The chain links TRBV20-1 to TRBJ1-1, with D unresolved. V lost 0 bases, J lost 7 bases, and 6 bases lay in between. CDR3 size: 11 residues. The V gene's germline CDR1 is DFQATT and CDR2 SNEGSKA (reference sequence). CDR3 sequence reads: CSARDRLEAFF. The CDR3 nucleotides read TGCAGTGCTAGAGACAGGCTTGAAGCTTTCTTT.

The J gene is TRBJ1-2, the V gene TRBV6-5; TRBD1 aligns across 8 bases. Germline V gives CDR1 MNHEY, CDR2 SVGAGI. This CDR3 is built from 13 residues. J lost 8 bases, V lost 2 bases, and 4 bases had no gene match. CDR3 loop: CASSYRTGRGYTF. Written as DNA, the CDR3 is TGTGCCAGCAGTTACAGGACAGGGCGCGGCTACACCTTC.

The chain is built from TRBV19 and TRBJ2-5; D gene unclear. This CDR3 is built from 14 residues. The germline V gene has CDR1 LNHDA and CDR2 SQIVND (reference sequence). V was clipped by 3 bases and J by 1 base, with 9 bases between them. CDR3: CASSIISSQETQYF. CDR3 DNA sequence: TGTGCCAGTAGTATTATAAGTAGCCAAGAGACCCAGTACTTC.

This rearrangement joins TRBV19 to TRBJ1-2; 8 nucleotides agree with TRBD1. This CDR3 comprises 19 residues. The germline V gene has CDR1 LNHDA and CDR2 SQIVND (reference sequence). The J segment lost 0 bases and the V segment lost 3 bases, leaving 15 bases of the junction unmatched. For the CDR3, the DNA is TGTGCCAGTAGTATCCCCCGGGACAGGCAATGGATAGCTAACTATGGCTACACCTTC. Amino acid sequence: CASSIPRDRQWIANYGYTF.

The chain links TRBV2 to TRBJ2-7, with D unclear. Germline loops: CDR1 SNHLY, CDR2 FYNNEI. This CDR3 has 15 residues. The V gene lost 0 bases and the J gene lost 2 bases, with 11 bases spanning the gap. CDR3 residues: CASSEALRQAYEQYF. CDR3 bases: TGTGCCAGCAGTGAAGCGCTTCGACAAGCCTACGAGCAGTACTTC.

The V gene is TRBV5-1, the J gene TRBJ2-3, with D tentatively TRBD1 (5 bases). CDR1 is SGHRS, CDR2 YFSETQ, per germline. Trimming left V 6 bases short and J 3 bases short, with 11 bases between. CDR3 length equals 13 residues. CDR3 loop: CASTGAGTDTQYF. The CDR3 DNA is TGCGCCAGCACGGGCGCAGGGACAGATACGCAGTATTTT.

J is TRBJ2-7 and V is TRBV5-4, with 8 positions matching TRBD2. V was pared by 4 bases and J by 7 bases, with 13 bases of the junction left unmatched. The CDR3 extends over 15 amino acids. Germline V gene sequence: CDR1 SGHNT, CDR2 YYREEE (reference sequence). The CDR3 loop is CASSTPSGLDGEQYF. The DNA of the CDR3 is TGTGCCAGCAGCACGCCTAGCGGGCTGGACGGAGAGCAGTACTTC.

The chain employs TRBV20-1 and TRBJ2-1; D is uncertain. The CDR3 covers 11 residues. CDR1 and CDR2 from the germline V gene are DFQATT and SNEGSKA (reference sequence). V lost 1 base and J lost 5, with 3 bases in between. The CDR3 sequence: CSARGDNEQFF. The CDR3 DNA reads as TGCAGTGCTAGAGGCGACAATGAGCAGTTCTTC.

The gene calls are TRBV6-5 and TRBJ1-5; D is unclear. CDR1 MNHEY and CDR2 SVGAGI come from the germline V gene. V gave up 0 bases and J gave up 9 bases, with 9 bases separating them. The CDR3 runs to 13 residues. The CDR3 protein is CASSYSMSLPQHF. The CDR3 bases are TGTGCCAGCAGTTACTCGATGAGTTTGCCCCAGCATTTT.

The CDR3 spells CASSPGQGVQETQYF. CDR3 DNA sequence: TGTGCCAGCAGCCCCGGACAGGGGGTCCAAGAGACCCAGTACTTC. This chain connects TRBV6-6 to TRBJ2-5, with 10 bases fitting TRBD1. The length of the CDR3 is 15 residues. The germline gives CDR1 MNHNY, CDR2 SVGAGI (reference sequence). J was trimmed by 1 base and V by 6 bases; bases with no gene match: 5.

The genes are TRBV7-9 and TRBJ2-7; no firm D call. The CDR3 sequence is 15 residues long. Germline V gene data show CDR1 as SEHNR and CDR2 as FQNEAQ (reference sequence). The germline V and J ends were trimmed by 2 bases and 6 bases, with 17 bases remaining between them. The CDR3 nucleotides are TGTGCCAGCAGCTTATCGGCCAGACTTTTTGGCGAGCAGTACTTC. This sequence encodes CASSLSARLFGEQYF.